This T cell receptor beta chain was sequenced in a study of cytomegalovirus exposure and HLA in healthy donors. General study results and limits: Researchers catalogued 150 or so TCR beta chains as cytomegalovirus-associated.

The CDR3 spans 17 residues. Germline V CDR1 and CDR2: SGDLS, YYNGEE. V lost 4 bases and J lost 0; bases outside the gene matches: 9. The primer mix had 60 Vbeta and 13 Jbeta primers. The assay was immunoSEQ multiplex PCR, and TCRdb's table has in-frame clones only and misses some. The sample lists 150,000 to 200,000 clones; roughly 73% were seen once. For this clone: Its antigen remains unknown.

The clonotype originates from a female donor in good health and CMV-seronegative. The sequenced sample was PBMCs. The chain uses TRBV9 and TRBJ2-1; 8 nucleotides match TRBD2. For the CDR3, the DNA is TGTGCCAGCAGCTCAGGCGGGAGGTCGAGCTCCTACAATGAGCAGTTCTTC. Translated: CASSSGGRSSSYNEQFF.